This TCR beta chain stems from a study of cytomegalovirus exposure and HLA in healthy donors (TCRdb year 2017). Background on the whole study: In an earlier analysis of fewer than 750 of the donors, approximately 260 Gb of sequence data and approximately 100 million unique TCR beta sequences from about 180 million T cells were reported. An early release covering roughly 640 HLA-typed donors comprised about 310 gigabases of sequencing data and tens of millions of unique TCR sequences. Among the approximately 400 genotyped donors, approximately 77% belonged to the genetic ancestry cluster associated with self-reported Caucasian donors. The aim of the study was to test whether cataloging public T cell receptors could identify signatures of past pathogen exposure. The study profiled the T cell repertoires of more than 500 subjects by immunosequencing and related them to cytomegalovirus serostatus. A separate validation cohort of about 110 different subjects was used in addition to the approximately 700-subject first cohort. To predict cytomegalovirus infection status, the study brought together high-throughput TCR immunosequencing, statistical association of individual TCRs with disease status, and machine learning. A later analysis re-examined previously published TCR beta repertoires from several hundred donors and added high-resolution HLA genotyping to investigate patterns of TCR occurrence. Rather than using new phenotypic data, the later analysis identified candidate immune exposures from TCR beta sequences and from how often those sequences occurred across donors. An earlier analysis of around 580 of the donors used high-throughput TCR beta sequencing to judge whether each TCR beta V gene segment behaved as functional or pseudogenic. Alongside the repertoire data, information on donor age, sex, ethnicity and CMV serostatus was compiled. A later genetic analysis used genome-wide SNP genotypes for about 65% of the 666 donors, treating that subset as a discovery cohort. All discovery cohort repertoires had been generated on a single sequencing platform. Both class I and class II loci were covered by HLA typing, at four-digit resolution. Typing coverage differed by locus: A, B, C, DRB1 and DQB1 were typed in about 620-640 donors, DQA1 in 522, DPA1 in around 580, and DPB1 in 400 to 490. Five DR-DQ haplotypes were treated as single units for association and clustering because of strong linkage in the cohort. On average, roughly 250,000 unique TCR beta nucleotide sequences were sequenced per donor among more than 350 genotyped donors of the cohort, with 15% to 20% of those sequences being non-productive. Beyond this particular receptor, the publication reports: Strong co-occurrence of HLA alleles, especially DR and DQ, made assigning TCR associations to individual alleles difficult. Several of the top co-occurrence clusters appeared to be linked to parvovirus B19, influenza, CMV and Epstein-Barr virus, according to a later analysis. In a later analysis, some 17,000 TCR beta sequences were associated with specific HLA alleles at a false discovery rate of 0.05. A further reported finding was that TCR beta sequences accurately predicted the HLA-A and HLA-B alleles for most subjects in the first cohort. A later analysis found that TCR association rates varied across HLA loci, with DRB1 alleles showing the most associated TCRs and HLA-C alleles the fewest. Cytomegalovirus status was reported to be diagnosed by the classifier with high specificity and sensitivity in both the original and validation cohorts. In the study, approximately 160 TCR beta chains were listed as associated with cytomegalovirus. Across donors, most TCR sequences were observed very rarely, whereas some public TCRs were present in many individuals. Sequencing depth was assumed to be roughly uniform across donors in the presence/absence analyses, though that assumption may not hold. Broadly in line with IMGT annotations, most TCR beta V segments showed up in productive rearrangements about 90% or about 30% of the time in an earlier analysis of around 600 of the donors. A cluster of highly shared sequence variants was judged likely to be a technical artifact of the sequencing pipeline. In vitro tests confirmed that three of the cytomegalovirus-associated TCR beta chains recognize cytomegalovirus antigens. Because counts were too low, roughly 16 rarely observed V segments, including chromosome 9 orphons, were left out of the earlier analysis of 500 to 650 of the donors. The cohort was sequenced for TCR beta chains only, and without alpha or paired-chain data the features that could be detected were limited. A later analysis found that HLA-associated TCR beta chains were more clonally expanded and had lower generation probabilities than equally common non-associated chains. Correlated functional status among segregating V segments might be attributable to linkage disequilibrium, but an unknown experimental factor could not be ruled out. For the cohort, immune exposure information was limited to CMV serostatus. The 87-base-pair reads could not distinguish some IMGT-functional V segments, including TRBV6-2 and TRBV6-3, so those segments were excluded. Most CMV-associated TCR beta chains appeared to be HLA-restricted in a later analysis, and the HLA associations seemed to be driven largely by CMV exposure. In a later genetic analysis, fewer N-insertions in productive TCRs were reported among donors in an Asian-associated ancestry cluster than the roughly 700-donor mean. HLA typing was unavailable for some donors at each locus, so association tests used only the typed subset. The authors suggested that the approach could potentially be extended to other disease states and immunological phenotypes. In a later genetic analysis, a missense DCLRE1C variant was associated with V-gene and J-gene trimming of TCR beta chains, and the association was replicated in an independent cohort.

The cohort consisted of approximately 670 healthy bone marrow donors. All cohort members were sampled while nominally healthy, although unrecorded immune exposures were likely present. The donor was CMV seropositive and belonged to the group of 270 or so seropositive cohort members. Every donor gave a peripheral blood sample, and the peripheral blood mononuclear cells from that sample were used for TCR beta sequencing. Genomic DNA was extracted from the blood cell samples with the Qiagen DNeasy Blood Extraction Kit. As to this clone: Its binding antigen is unknown.

Reading from cysteine to phenylalanine, the CDR3 counts 14 amino acids. The retained sequence is limited to the CDR3, 42 bases, with the frame set at the first base. Reading the germline V gene gives CDR1 SGHRS and CDR2 YFSETQ. V trim: 0 bases; J trim: 5 bases; unmatched bases: 2. The library relied on the immunoSEQ multiplex PCR assay. The multiplex PCR relied on a mix of 60 forward primers for TCR Vbeta segments and 13 reverse primers for TCR Jbeta segments. A multiplex PCR assay on genomic DNA amplified the CDR3 region of rearranged TCR beta genes. Amplified TCR beta libraries were sequenced as 87-base-pair reads on the Illumina HiSeq System. In the source study's methods: A later analysis counted 65 million to 90 million unique TCR beta chains across the 550 to 700 repertoires, and roughly 10 million of these chains were shared by at least two donors. To remove PCR and sequencing errors, raw reads were error-corrected and collapsed into unique sequences using a nearest-neighbor algorithm that merged closely related sequences. To assign V, D and J gene segments, CDR3 sequences were aligned to IMGT reference sequences. For a sequence to be retained, at least a six-nucleotide match to both a V gene segment and a J gene segment was required. Rearrangements were classified as productive when the CDR3 lacked stop codons and remained in frame with V and J, and all other rearrangements were classified as non-productive. CDR3 was defined by IMGT convention, running from the second conserved V-encoded cysteine to the conserved J-encoded phenylalanine. The earlier analysis of roughly 590 of the donors excluded any sequence lacking an unambiguous match to a single V gene segment. An earlier analysis of 587 of the donors called V segments functional above 56.7% productive rearrangements and segregating when the between-donor standard deviation exceeded 5%. To diagnose cytomegalovirus status from the catalog of TCR beta chain sequences, a statistical classification framework was built. A later analysis assigned V and J genes by comparing TCR nucleotide sequences with IMGT/GENE-DB human TR gene sequences. Using the TCRdist pipeline, a later analysis assigned CDR3 sequences along with most-parsimonious VDJ recombination scenarios. In a later analysis, every TCR beta chain was defined by the combination of its CDR3 amino acid sequence and its V-gene family, and reads without a unique V-gene family were dropped. As a way to deal with suspected cross-contamination and a sequencing artifact, a later analysis dropped 450 to 700 nucleotide sequences that were highly shared and had low generation probability. For each public chain, a later analysis derived a clonal expansion index from normalized ranks of inferred template counts within each repertoire. A later analysis computed generation probabilities with a VDJ recombination model fitted to out-of-frame rearrangements, and checked the results against IGoR. Hypergeometric tests were used in a later analysis to score TCR-TCR, TCR-HLA and TCR-CMV co-occurrence, with a repertoire-size bias correction applied to the TCR pairs. In a later analysis, false discovery rates were estimated by permuting HLA or CMV assignments 20 times. In a later analysis, co-occurring TCRs were grouped using DBSCAN, and TCRdist sequence similarity was added for clustering within HLA-allele-positive subsets. Co-occurrence clustering excluded repertoires with fewer than 30,000 or more than 120,000 public chains, plus five with anomalous nucleotide sharing. Sourced from immuneACCESS, this table was stored by TCRdb with only in-frame sequences that have V and J called. A share of the clones is absent; for the studies checked, an unresolved V gene accounts for under half, and the remainder has no known explanation. V and J calls and clone size are as listed in that table; D and trimming were resolved from the DNA. The sample's table covers about 200,000 clones. Together, the top ten hold 0.9% to 1.4% of the sample.

The chain joins TRBV5-1 to TRBJ2-4; 7 bases in the middle match TRBD2. This clonotype originated in a girl aged 2-9 years in good health and CMV-seropositive. The source material was PBMCs. The CDR3 region reads CASSLAAGENIQYF. The DNA sequence is given as TGCGCCAGCAGCTTGGCGGCGGGAGAAAACATTCAGTACTTC.